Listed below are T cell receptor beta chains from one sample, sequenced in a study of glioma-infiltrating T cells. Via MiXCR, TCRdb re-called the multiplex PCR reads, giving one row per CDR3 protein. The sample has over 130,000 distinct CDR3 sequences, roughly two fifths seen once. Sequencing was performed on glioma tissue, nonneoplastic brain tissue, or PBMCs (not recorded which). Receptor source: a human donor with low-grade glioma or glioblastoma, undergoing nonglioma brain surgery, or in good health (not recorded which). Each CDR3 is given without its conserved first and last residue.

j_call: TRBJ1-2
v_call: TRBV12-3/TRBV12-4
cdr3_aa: ASRGTAGYT

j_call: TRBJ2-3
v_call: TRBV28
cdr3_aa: ASMRSSGLSTDTQY

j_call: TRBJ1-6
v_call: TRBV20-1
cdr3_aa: SATDSGNSPLH

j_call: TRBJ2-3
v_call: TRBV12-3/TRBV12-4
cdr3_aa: ASLTLDGTDTQY

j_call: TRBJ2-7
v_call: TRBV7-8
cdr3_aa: ASSRAAGLGSYEQY

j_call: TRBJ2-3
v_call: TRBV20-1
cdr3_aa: SVYPLSTDTQY

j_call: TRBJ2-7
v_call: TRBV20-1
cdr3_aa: SVGRGNYEQY

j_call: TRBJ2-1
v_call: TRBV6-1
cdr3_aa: ASSQLAGGPNEQF

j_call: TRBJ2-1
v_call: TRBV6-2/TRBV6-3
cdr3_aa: ASSYSRQGTGEQF

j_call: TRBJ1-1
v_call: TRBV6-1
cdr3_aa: ASAHPNVNTEAF

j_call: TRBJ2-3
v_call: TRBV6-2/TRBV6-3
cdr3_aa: ASSAGSTDTQY

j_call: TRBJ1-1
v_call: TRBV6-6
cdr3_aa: AISENRGDEAF

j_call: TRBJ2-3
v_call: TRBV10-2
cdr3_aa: ASTGPKQGITDTQY

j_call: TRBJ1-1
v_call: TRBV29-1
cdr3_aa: SAATPYTEAF

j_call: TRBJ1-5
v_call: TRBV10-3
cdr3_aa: AIAQDLYSNKPQH

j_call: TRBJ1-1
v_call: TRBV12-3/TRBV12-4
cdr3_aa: ASSLEGYNEAF

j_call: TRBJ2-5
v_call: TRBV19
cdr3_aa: ASSMGETQY

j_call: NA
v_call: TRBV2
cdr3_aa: ASSPRAGLNEQF

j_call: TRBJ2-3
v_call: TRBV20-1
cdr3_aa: SARVTPPAPDTQY

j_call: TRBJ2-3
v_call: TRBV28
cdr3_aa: ASSPNSGTDTQY

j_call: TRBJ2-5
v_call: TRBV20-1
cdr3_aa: SATETSTQETQY

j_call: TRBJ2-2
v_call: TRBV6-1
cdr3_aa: ASGGATNTGELF

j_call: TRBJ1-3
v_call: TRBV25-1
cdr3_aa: ASSSTTGGIYTIY

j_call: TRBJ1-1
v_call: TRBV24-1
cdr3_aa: ATSDQGNTEAF

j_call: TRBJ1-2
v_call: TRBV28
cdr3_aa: AWSKGDYGYT

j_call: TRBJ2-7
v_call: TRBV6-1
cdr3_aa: ASSGDGYEQY